This T cell receptor (beta chain) was obtained from a study of response to subunit inactivated influenza vaccine. From germline, CDR1 is SGDLS and CDR2 YYNGEE. The CDR3 loop spans 15 amino acids. The V gene lost 4 bases and the J gene lost 1 base, with 13 bases spanning the gap. MiXCR, applied by TCRdb to the RT-PCR reads, yields one record per CDR3 protein. There are more than 700,000 distinct CDR3 sequences in the sample; around 20% occur only once, and roughly 10% lies in the top ten. Study results and caveats: The study's authors posited that every seasonal influenza vaccination enlists few new T cells.

In regard to this clonotype: Its antigen is not identified.

Sequencing was performed on PBMCs from blood, taken roughly 5 days after vaccination. The source of this sequence is a man between 45 and 60 years old who received an inactivated influenza vaccine. The chain is built from TRBV9 and TRBJ2-3; TRBD1 is a possible D gene (6 bases). The CDR3 DNA sequence: TGTGCCAGCAGCTTGGGAGAGGGGGGCACAGATACGCAGTATTTT. Amino acids: CASSLGEGGTDTQYF. Combining the CDR3 with reference TRBV9 and TRBJ2-3 gives the whole variable domain DSGVTQTPKHLITATGQRVTLRCSPRSGDLSVYWYQQSLDQGLQFLIQYYNGEERAKGNILERFSAQQFPDLHSELNLSSLELGDSALYFCASSLGEGGTDTQYFGPGTRLTVL.